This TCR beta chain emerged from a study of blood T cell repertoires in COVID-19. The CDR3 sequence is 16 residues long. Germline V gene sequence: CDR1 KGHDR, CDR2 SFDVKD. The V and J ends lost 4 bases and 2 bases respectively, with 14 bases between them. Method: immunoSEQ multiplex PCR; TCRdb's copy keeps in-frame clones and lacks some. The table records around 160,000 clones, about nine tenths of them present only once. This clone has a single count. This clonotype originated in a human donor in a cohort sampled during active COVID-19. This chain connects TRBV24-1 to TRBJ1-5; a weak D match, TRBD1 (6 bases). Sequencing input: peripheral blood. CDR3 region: CATSEPDRPGNQPQHF. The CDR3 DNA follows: TGTGCCACCAGTGAACCAGACAGGCCCGGCAATCAGCCCCAGCATTTT.